Below are 26 T cell receptor beta chains sequenced from a single sample in a study of blood T cells in healthy people across ages. Sample-barcoded 5' priming and a J-beta primer mix drove a second PCR of roughly 7 to 11 cycles. Via MiXCR, TCRdb re-called the 5' RACE reads, giving one row per CDR3 protein. The sample contains roughly 500,000 distinct CDR3 sequences, 27% of which appear only once. The specimen was blood. These receptors came from a woman in her 70s in good health.

This clonotype has at least ten counts. V gene TRBV13 combines with J gene TRBJ2-7, with 13 bases aligning to TRBD2. The CDR3 runs 15 residues. J was trimmed by 3 bases and V by 3 bases; bases with no gene match: 2. CDR1 and CDR2 (germline): PRHDT, FYEKMQ (reference sequence). The CDR3 coding sequence is TGTGCCAGCAGCTTGGGACTAGCGGGGAACTACGAGCAGTACTTC. Encoded protein: CASSLGLAGNYEQYF.

This clonotype was observed a few times. The gene calls are TRBV25-1 and TRBJ2-2; TRBD1 matches at 7 bases. This CDR3 is 14 amino acids long. V gave up 11 bases and J gave up 4 bases; unmatched junction bases: 10. Germline lookup yields CDR1 MGHDK and CDR2 SYGVNS. CDR3 nucleotide sequence: TGTGCCGGCACTAAACAGGGGAGCACCGGGGAGCTGTTTTTT. Translating it yields CAGTKQGSTGELFF.

The J gene is TRBJ2-2, the V gene TRBV7-7; 7 bases match TRBD1. V was clipped by 2 bases and J by 5 bases; unmatched bases: 8. The CDR3 consists of 16 residues. Germline CDR1 reads SSHAT; CDR2 reads FNYEAQ (reference sequence). The CDR3 is CASSLYKGAGTGELFF. As DNA, the CDR3 is TGTGCCAGCAGCTTATATAAGGGGGCCGGTACCGGGGAGCTGTTTTTT.

This clonotype appeared many times. The rearrangement links TRBV9 to TRBJ2-5, with D possibly being TRBD2 (5 bases). Per the germline V gene, CDR1 is SGDLS and CDR2 is YYNGEE. This CDR3 has 13 amino acids. Trimming cost V 0 bases and J 5 bases, with 8 bases left between them. The CDR3 DNA reads as TGTGCCAGCAGCGTAGGAAGGGAGGAGACCCAGTACTTC. It is translated as CASSVGREETQYF.

This clonotype occurred a few times. The J gene is TRBJ1-2, the V gene TRBV20-1; D not certain. The CDR3 is made up of 13 amino acids. Trimming left V 4 bases short and J 2 bases short, with 11 bases between. The germline CDR1 and CDR2 sequences are DFQATT and SNEGSKA (reference sequence). This CDR3 is CSAKVIGNYGYTF. CDR3 bases: TGCAGTGCTAAGGTCATAGGGAACTATGGCTACACCTTC.

Comments on this clonotype: Given the absence of the conserved phenylalanine or tryptophan at the CDR3 end, a read error is likely. The rearrangement joins TRBV4-3 to TRBJ2-7, with 8 nucleotides matching TRBD2. Trimming took 6 bases from V and 0 from J; bases not matched to a gene: 10. Looked up from germline, CDR1 is LGHNA and CDR2 is YSLEER. The CDR3 is 16 residues long. The CDR3 spells CASSHPRRGASYEQYC. CDR3 bases: TGCGCCAGCAGTCACCCGAGGCGGGGGGCCTCCTACGAGCAGTACTGC.

This clonotype was seen a handful of times. The junction and the germline gene differ at one end; a read error may be behind it. The CDR3 coding sequence is TGTGCCAGCAGCCAAGAGCGGGTAGCGGGGGGGCTCAATGAGCGGTTCTTC. Its protein is CASSQERVAGGLNERFF. The rearrangement links TRBV3-1 to TRBJ2-5; TRBD2 matches 11 bases. The CDR3 totals 17 residues. Germline lookup yields CDR1 LGHDT and CDR2 YNNKEL (reference sequence).

This clonotype was seen more than once but under ten times. The V and J genes are TRBV10-3 and TRBJ2-3; D is ambiguous. Trimming pared 10 bases from V and 0 bases from J, leaving 17 bases between. Per the germline V gene, CDR1 is ENHRY and CDR2 is SYGVKD. The CDR3 runs 15 residues. The CDR3, as DNA: TGTGCCACGGCAAAAGGACGGTATAGCACAGATACGCAGTATTTT. This encodes CATAKGRYSTDTQYF.

V and J are TRBV6-2 or TRBV6-3 and TRBJ2-1, with TRBD2 identical over 7 bases. The CDR3 length is 16 residues. V gave up 5 bases and J gave up 4 bases; unmatched junction bases: 11. CDR1 and CDR2 (germline): MNHEY, SVGEGT. CDR3 region: CASSPHRTSGYNEQFF. The CDR3 nucleotides are TGTGCCAGCAGTCCCCACCGGACTAGTGGGTACAATGAGCAGTTCTTC.

Details on this clonotype: One end of the junction varies from germline; a read error may be responsible. The chain links TRBV7-3 to TRBJ1-5; D perhaps matches TRBD1 (5 bases). Germline assignment: CDR1 SGHTA and CDR2 FQGTGA. CDR3 length equals 13 residues. CDR3 in DNA: TGTGCCAGCAGCTCAGGGTGGGATCAGCCCCAGCGTTTT. Protein: CASSSGWDQPQRF.

The chain uses TRBV7-2 and TRBJ2-5, with 7 bases matching TRBD2. The assigned J gene may be wrong: the sequence end matches TRBJ2-7 better. This CDR3 is 13 amino acids long. CDR1 and CDR2 from the germline V gene are SGHTA and FQGNSA. CDR3 sequence: CASSPERGYEQYF. CDR3 DNA: TGTGCCAGCAGCCCAGAGCGGGGTTACGAGCAGTACTTC.

In this sample, this clonotype turned up a few times. The chain is built from TRBV7-2 and TRBJ2-5; 9 bases map to TRBD2. The V and J ends lost 4 bases and 1 base, in that order; junction bases with no gene match: 4. This CDR3 contains 15 residues. Germline V CDR1 and CDR2: SGHTA, FQGNSA. The CDR3 reads CASSSRGGGQETQYF. CDR3 in DNA: TGTGCCAGCAGCTCCCGCGGGGGGGGCCAAGAGACCCAGTACTTC.

This clonotype was observed at least ten times. The CDR3 is CSAYRDTGTEAFF. In DNA form, the CDR3 reads TGCAGCGCTTACCGGGACACCGGCACTGAAGCTTTCTTT. This chain joins TRBV29-1 and TRBJ1-1; D is perhaps TRBD1 (6 bases). The CDR3 runs to 13 residues. Per germline, CDR1 SQVTM and CDR2 ANQGSEA. V was trimmed by 7 bases and J by 4 bases, leaving 16 bases between them.

There are many counts of this clonotype. The chain is built from TRBV6-6 and TRBJ2-4; D is unclear. Trimming stripped 0 bases from V and 1 base from J, with 7 bases between. This CDR3 has 15 amino acids. Germline CDR1 MNHNY, CDR2 SVGAGI (reference sequence). The CDR3 DNA is TGTGCCAGCAGTTACTCGACTGGGGCCAAAAACATTCAGTACTTC. The encoded protein is CASSYSTGAKNIQYF.

V and J are TRBV27 and TRBJ2-7, with 8 bases identical to TRBD1. V shed 7 bases, J shed 0 bases, and the junction held 8 bases outside the gene matches. This CDR3 contains 15 residues. Germline V gene lookup returns CDR1 MNHEY and CDR2 SMNVEV (reference sequence). The CDR3 here is CASNLRTGSSYEQYF. CDR3 DNA: TGTGCCAGCAACCTACGGACAGGGAGCTCCTACGAGCAGTACTTC.

This clonotype was seen only a few times. The chain combines TRBV7-9 with TRBJ1-1, with no clear D. Germline CDR1 reads SEHNR; CDR2 reads FQNEAQ (reference sequence). CDR3 length: 13 residues. Trimming removed 7 bases at V and 5 bases at J, with 14 bases between. The CDR3: CASTFSGGTEAFF. The DNA of the CDR3 is TGTGCCAGCACCTTCTCTGGTGGGACTGAAGCTTTCTTT. The entire variable domain, with the rest obtained from reference TRBV7-9 and TRBJ1-1, is as follows: DTGVSQNPRHKITKRGQNVTFRCDPISEHNRLYWYRQTLGQGPEFLTYFQNEAQLEKSRLLSDRFSAERPKGSFSTLEIQRTEQGDSAMYLCASTFSGGTEAFFGQGTRLTVV.

Points on this clonotype: A much larger clone differs from this one at a single base, so this may be a read error. The chain is built from TRBV3-1 and TRBJ2-4; D possibly corresponds to TRBD1 (5 bases). CDR1 is LGHDT and CDR2 is YNNKEL in the germline V gene (reference sequence). The CDR3 runs 14 residues. Here the CDR3 reads CASSQQGYKNVQYF. In DNA form, the CDR3 reads TGTGCCAGCAGCCAGCAGGGCTACAAAAACGTTCAGTACTTC.

Only a few counts were recorded for this clonotype. V and J are TRBV7-3 and TRBJ1-1, with unresolved D. The CDR3 has 14 residues. Germline lookup yields CDR1 SGHTA and CDR2 FQGTGA. With 4 bases removed from V and 1 base from J, the gap between germline ends came to 10 bases. CDR3 bases: TGTGCCAGCAGCTCATCAGGTTGGAACACTGAAGCTTTCTTT. Its protein is CASSSSGWNTEAFF.

This clonotype has just a few counts. The rearrangement links TRBV5-1 to TRBJ2-6; tentative D call: TRBD2 (5 bases). The CDR3 length is 16 residues. Deletions cut 7 bases from V and 0 bases from J, with 14 bases between. Germline V gene lookup returns CDR1 SGHRS and CDR2 YFSETQ. The chain's CDR3 is CASVHRGNSGANVLTF. Written as DNA, the CDR3 is TGCGCCAGCGTCCACCGGGGTAACTCTGGGGCCAACGTCCTGACTTTC. Based on the CDR3 plus reference TRBV5-1 and TRBJ2-6, the full variable domain is KAGVTQTPRYLIKTRGQQVTLSCSPISGHRSVSWYQQTPGQGLQFLFEYFSETQRNKGNFPGRFSGRQFSNSRSEMNVSTLELGDSALYLCASVHRGNSGANVLTFGAGSRLTVL.

J is TRBJ2-5 and V is TRBV5-5; TRBD2 agrees at 7 bases. Germline CDR1 reads SGHKS; CDR2 reads YYEKEE (reference sequence). The J segment lost 3 bases and the V segment lost 0 bases, leaving 5 bases of the junction unmatched. The CDR3 sequence is 15 residues long. In nucleotides, the CDR3 is TGTGCCAGCAGCTTGGCCCCAACTAGCGAAGAGACCCAGTACTTC. This translates into CASSLAPTSEETQYF.

This clonotype was picked up a small number of times. The gene calls are TRBV12-3 or TRBV12-4 and TRBJ1-5; D is undetermined. V was pared by 2 bases and J by 2 bases, with 13 bases between. The CDR3 extends over 16 amino acids. CDR3 coding DNA: TGTGCCAGCAGTTTAAGAGAGGGAGGACGCAATCAGCCCCAGCATTTT. This encodes CASSLREGGRNQPQHF.

The chain carries TRBV20-1 and TRBJ2-7, with 8 bases aligning to TRBD2. The CDR3 runs to 13 residues. Germline CDR1 DFQATT, CDR2 SNEGSKA (reference sequence). With V trimmed by 5 bases and J by 0 bases, 3 bases remained unmatched. The CDR3 here is CSASRGDSYEQYF. For the CDR3, the DNA is TGCAGTGCTTCGCGGGGGGACTCCTACGAGCAGTACTTC.

This clonotype was recorded a few times. CDR3 DNA sequence: TGTGCCAGCACCTCCTTCCCAGGGAGCCCCGGGGAGCTGTTTTTT. This codes for CASTSFPGSPGELFF. The chain is built from TRBV27 and TRBJ2-2; either TRBD1 or TRBD2 may fit D (5 bases each). CDR1 and CDR2 (germline): MNHEY, SMNVEV (reference sequence). CDR3 length equals 15 residues. V was cut by 7 bases and J by 6 bases, with 18 bases left in between.

This clonotype has only a few counts. This chain joins TRBV6-2 or TRBV6-3 and TRBJ2-5; D may correspond to TRBD1 or TRBD2 (5 bases each). Trimming stripped 8 bases from V and 0 bases from J, with 19 bases between. Per the germline V gene, CDR1 is MNHEY and CDR2 is SVGEGT. CDR3 length equals 16 residues. CDR3 coding DNA: TGTGCCAGCCTTGACTACAGGACAAGCTACCAAGAGACCCAGTACTTC. The encoded protein is CASLDYRTSYQETQYF.

The table lists this clonotype with a few counts. The rearrangement joins TRBV29-1 to TRBJ2-1; TRBD2 agrees at 15 bases. Germline assignment: CDR1 SQVTM and CDR2 ANQGSEA. Unmatched junction bases numbered 10, after V lost 7 bases and J lost 12 bases. The CDR3 has 14 amino acids. CDR3 bases: TGCAGCGCTACGGGACTAGCGGGGGGCCGAGGGCAGTTCTTC. This gives the protein CSATGLAGGRGQFF.

This sequence joins TRBV20-1 and TRBJ2-5; 11 nucleotides align to TRBD2. CDR3 length equals 14 residues. After removal of 7 bases from V and 5 bases from J, the junction contained 9 bases not matched to a gene. The germline gives CDR1 DFQATT, CDR2 SNEGSKA (reference sequence). CDR3 DNA sequence: TGCAGTGGATTAGCGGGGGGGCCTGGGGAGACCCAGTACTTC. This translates into CSGLAGGPGETQYF.